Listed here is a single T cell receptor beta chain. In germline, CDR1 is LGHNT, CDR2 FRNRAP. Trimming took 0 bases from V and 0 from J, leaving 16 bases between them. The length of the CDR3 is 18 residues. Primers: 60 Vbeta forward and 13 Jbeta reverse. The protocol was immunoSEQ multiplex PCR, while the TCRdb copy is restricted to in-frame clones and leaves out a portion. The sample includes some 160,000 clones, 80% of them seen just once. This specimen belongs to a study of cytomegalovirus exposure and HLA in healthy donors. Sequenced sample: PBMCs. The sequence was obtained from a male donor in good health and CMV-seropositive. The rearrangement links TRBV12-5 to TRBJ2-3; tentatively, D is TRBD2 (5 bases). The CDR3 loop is CASGLVLSVGGSTDTQYF. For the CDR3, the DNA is TGTGCTAGTGGTTTGGTACTTTCGGTCGGCGGGAGCACAGATACGCAGTATTTT.